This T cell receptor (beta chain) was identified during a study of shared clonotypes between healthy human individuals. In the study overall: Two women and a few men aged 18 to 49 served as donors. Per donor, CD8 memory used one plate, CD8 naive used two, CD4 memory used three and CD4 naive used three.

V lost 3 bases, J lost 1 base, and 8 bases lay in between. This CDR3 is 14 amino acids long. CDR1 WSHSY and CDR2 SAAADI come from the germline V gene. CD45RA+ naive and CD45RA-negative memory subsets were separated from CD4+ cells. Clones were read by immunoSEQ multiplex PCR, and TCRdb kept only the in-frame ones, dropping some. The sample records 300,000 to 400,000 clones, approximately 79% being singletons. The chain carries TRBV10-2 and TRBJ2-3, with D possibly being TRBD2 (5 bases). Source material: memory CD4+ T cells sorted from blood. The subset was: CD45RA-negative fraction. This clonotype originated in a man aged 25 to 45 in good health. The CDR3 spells CASSDGGGTDTQYF. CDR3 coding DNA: TGCGCCAGCAGTGACGGAGGAGGCACAGATACGCAGTATTTT.